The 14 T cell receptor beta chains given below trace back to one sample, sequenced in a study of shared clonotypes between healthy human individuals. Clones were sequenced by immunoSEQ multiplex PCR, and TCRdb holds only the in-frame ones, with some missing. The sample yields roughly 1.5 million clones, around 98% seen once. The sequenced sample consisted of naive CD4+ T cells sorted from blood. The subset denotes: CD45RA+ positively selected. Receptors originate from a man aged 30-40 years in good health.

CDR3 protein: CASSEVGLGIQYF. The CDR3 DNA is TGTGCCAGCAGTGAAGTGGGTTTAGGCATTCAGTACTTC. V gene TRBV6-1 combines with J gene TRBJ2-4; D is unclear. V shed 1 base and J shed 9 bases, with 10 bases lying between them. CDR3 length: 13 residues. Germline loops: CDR1 MNHNS, CDR2 SASEGT.

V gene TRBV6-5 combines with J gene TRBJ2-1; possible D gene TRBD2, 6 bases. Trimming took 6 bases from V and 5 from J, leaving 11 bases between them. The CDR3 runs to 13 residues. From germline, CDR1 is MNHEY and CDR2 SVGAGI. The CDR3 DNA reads TGTGCCAGCAGGACGACTAGTCACAATGAGCAGTTCTTC. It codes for CASRTTSHNEQFF.

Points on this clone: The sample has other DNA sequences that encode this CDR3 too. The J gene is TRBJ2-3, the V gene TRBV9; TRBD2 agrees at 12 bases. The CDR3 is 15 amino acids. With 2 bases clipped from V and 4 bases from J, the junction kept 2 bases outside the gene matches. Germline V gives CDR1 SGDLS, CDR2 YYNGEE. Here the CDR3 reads CASSVRLAGADTQYF. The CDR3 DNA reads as TGTGCCAGCAGCGTGCGACTAGCGGGAGCAGATACGCAGTATTTT.

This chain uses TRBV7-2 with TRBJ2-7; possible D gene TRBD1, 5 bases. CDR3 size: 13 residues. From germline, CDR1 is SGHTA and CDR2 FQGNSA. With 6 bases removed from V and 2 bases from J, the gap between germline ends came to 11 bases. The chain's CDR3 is CASRSDSAYEQYF. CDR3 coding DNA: TGTGCCAGCAGATCCGACAGCGCCTACGAGCAGTACTTC.

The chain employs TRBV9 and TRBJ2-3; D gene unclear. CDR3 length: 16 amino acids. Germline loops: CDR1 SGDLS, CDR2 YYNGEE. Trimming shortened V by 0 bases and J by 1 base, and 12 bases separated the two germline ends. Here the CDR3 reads CASSVEAGPRTDTQYF. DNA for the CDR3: TGTGCCAGCAGCGTAGAGGCAGGCCCCCGCACAGATACGCAGTATTTT.

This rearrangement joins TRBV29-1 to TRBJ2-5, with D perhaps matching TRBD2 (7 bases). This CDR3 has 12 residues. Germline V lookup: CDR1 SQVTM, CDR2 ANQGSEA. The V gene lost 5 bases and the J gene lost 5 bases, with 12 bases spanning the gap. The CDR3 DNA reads TGCAGCGTTCCGGGGGGCTGGGAGACCCAGTACTTC. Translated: CSVPGGWETQYF.

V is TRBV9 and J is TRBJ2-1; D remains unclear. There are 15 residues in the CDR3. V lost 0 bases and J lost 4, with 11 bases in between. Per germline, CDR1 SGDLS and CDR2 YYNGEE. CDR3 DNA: TGTGCCAGCAGCGTAGATTCGTCAGTTTACAATGAGCAGTTCTTC. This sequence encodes CASSVDSSVYNEQFF. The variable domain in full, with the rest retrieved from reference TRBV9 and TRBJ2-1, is DSGVTQTPKHLITATGQRVTLRCSPRSGDLSVYWYQQSLDQGLQFLIQYYNGEERAKGNILERFSAQQFPDLHSELNLSSLELGDSALYFCASSVDSSVYNEQFFGPGTRLTVL.

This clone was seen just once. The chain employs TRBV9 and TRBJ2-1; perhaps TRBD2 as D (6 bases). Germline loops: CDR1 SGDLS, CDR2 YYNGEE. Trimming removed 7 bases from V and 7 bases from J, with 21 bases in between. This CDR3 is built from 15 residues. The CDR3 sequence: CASSRIGGVRNEQFF. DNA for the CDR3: TGTGCCAGCTCTCGTATCGGGGGAGTTAGGAATGAGCAGTTCTTC.

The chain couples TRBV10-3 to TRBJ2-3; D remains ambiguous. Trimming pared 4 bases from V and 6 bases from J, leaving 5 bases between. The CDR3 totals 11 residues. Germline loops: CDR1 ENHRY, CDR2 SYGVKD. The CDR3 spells CAISGEDTQYF. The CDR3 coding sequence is TGTGCCATCAGTGGAGAGGATACGCAGTATTTT.

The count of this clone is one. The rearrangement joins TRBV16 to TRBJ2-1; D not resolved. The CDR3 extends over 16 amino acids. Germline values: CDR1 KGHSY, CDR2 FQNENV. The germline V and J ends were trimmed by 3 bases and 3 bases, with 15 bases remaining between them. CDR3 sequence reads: CASSHMRSSNYNEQFF. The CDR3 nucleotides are TGTGCCAGCAGCCATATGAGGTCGTCTAACTACAATGAGCAGTTCTTC.

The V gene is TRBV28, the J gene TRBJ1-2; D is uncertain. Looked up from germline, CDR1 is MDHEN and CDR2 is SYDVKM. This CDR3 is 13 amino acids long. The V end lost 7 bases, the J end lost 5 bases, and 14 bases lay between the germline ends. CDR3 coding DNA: TGTGCCAGCACCCCAACATCCACATATGGCTACACCTTC. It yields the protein CASTPTSTYGYTF.

The CDR3 DNA reads TGTGCCAGCAGACCCGACAGGGCGGCTCAGCCCCAGCATTTT. It is translated as CASRPDRAAQPQHF. The J gene is TRBJ1-5, the V gene TRBV6-5, with 7 bases aligning to TRBD1. Per germline, CDR1 MNHEY and CDR2 SVGAGI. Trimming cost V 6 bases and J 6 bases; bases outside gene matches: 8. The CDR3 totals 14 residues.

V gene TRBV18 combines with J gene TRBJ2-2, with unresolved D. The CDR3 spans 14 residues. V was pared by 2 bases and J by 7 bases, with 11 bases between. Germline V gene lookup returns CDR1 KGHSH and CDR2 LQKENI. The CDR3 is CASSPKAMVGELFF. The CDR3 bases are TGTGCCAGCTCACCAAAGGCAATGGTCGGGGAGCTGTTTTTT.

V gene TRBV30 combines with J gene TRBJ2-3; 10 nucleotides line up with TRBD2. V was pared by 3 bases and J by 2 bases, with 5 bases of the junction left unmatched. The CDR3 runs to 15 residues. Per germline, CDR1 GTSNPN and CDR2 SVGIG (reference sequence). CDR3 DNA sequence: TGTGCCTGGAGAGGCCTAGCGGGGGCCACAGATACGCAGTATTTT. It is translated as CAWRGLAGATDTQYF.